What follows are 21 T cell receptor beta chains derived from one specimen sequenced in a study of blood T cell repertoires in COVID-19. This table comes from immunoSEQ multiplex PCR, and its TCRdb copy is limited to in-frame clones, with some not included. Here the sample spans 310,000 or so clones, approximately 83% being singletons. The specimen was peripheral blood. These receptors all come from a woman in her twenties or thirties who had recovered from COVID-19.

The V call is TRBV18, the J call TRBJ1-1; D may be TRBD1 (6 bases). CDR3 length: 14 residues. Germline CDR1 is KGHSH and CDR2 is LQKENI. Trimming cost V 4 bases and J 1 base, with 10 bases left between them. CDR3 amino acids: CASSQEQGNTEAFF. CDR3 DNA: TGTGCCAGCTCACAAGAACAGGGGAACACTGAAGCTTTCTTT.

This rearrangement joins TRBV6-5 to TRBJ2-7, with D perhaps TRBD1 (5 bases). V dropped 2 bases and J dropped 3 bases, with 8 bases sitting between them. Germline assignment: CDR1 MNHEY and CDR2 SVGAGI. CDR3 length equals 13 residues. CDR3 residues: CASSYQGRYEQYF. As DNA, the CDR3 is TGTGCCAGCAGTTACCAGGGTCGCTACGAGCAGTACTTC.

This chain joins TRBV6-5 and TRBJ2-2; a possible D gene is TRBD1 (6 bases). The germline CDR1 and CDR2 sequences are MNHEY and SVGAGI. The CDR3 contains 14 residues. Trimming removed 6 bases from V and 6 bases from J, with 14 bases in between. The CDR3 coding sequence is TGTGCCAGCAGGCAACAGGGAGAGGCCGGGGAGCTGTTTTTT. Amino acid sequence: CASRQQGEAGELFF.

The count of this clone is one. The rearrangement uses TRBV5-6 and TRBJ2-1; D possibly corresponds to TRBD1 (6 bases). Trimming removed 4 bases from V and 10 bases from J, with 24 bases in between. The CDR3 sequence is 16 residues long. Germline-derived CDR1 and CDR2 are SGHDT and YYEEEE. CDR3 in DNA: TGTGCCAGCAGCCTGGAAAACACCGGGACACAGGGAGAGCAGTTCTTC. Its translation is CASSLENTGTQGEQFF.

The CDR3 loop is CASSQVQASTEAFF. The CDR3 DNA follows: TGCGCCAGCAGCCAAGTACAGGCGAGTACTGAAGCTTTCTTT. The chain has TRBV4-1 and TRBJ1-1, with a weak D call TRBD1 (5 bases). Germline values: CDR1 MGHRA, CDR2 YSYEKL. The CDR3 loop spans 14 amino acids. V was shortened by 1 base and J by 5 bases, with 11 bases between the two germline ends.

This clone has only one observation. The CDR3 loop reads CASSVFDRPRETQYF. For the CDR3, the DNA is TGTGCCAGCAGTGTTTTCGACAGGCCTCGAGAGACCCAGTACTTC. The chain employs TRBV2 and TRBJ2-5; weak D call: TRBD1 (6 bases). Trimming removed 4 bases at V and 4 bases at J, with 16 bases between. The CDR3 length is 15 residues. Germline V lookup: CDR1 SNHLY, CDR2 FYNNEI.

The chain links TRBV6-5 to TRBJ1-2; D call uncertain. CDR1 is MNHEY and CDR2 is SVGAGI in the germline V gene. Between the trimmed V and J ends, which lost 5 bases and 4 bases, there was a span of 11 bases. This CDR3 contains 13 residues. The CDR3 DNA reads TGTGCCAGCAGTCGAAGTCCTAGCTATGGCTACACCTTC. This translates into CASSRSPSYGYTF.

This clone was observed a few times. The rearrangement uses TRBV6-5 and TRBJ2-5, with 7 bases that match TRBD2. Germline V lookup: CDR1 MNHEY, CDR2 SVGAGI. With V trimmed by 6 bases and J by 4 bases, 11 bases remained unmatched. The CDR3 spans 15 residues. The CDR3 bases are TGTGCCAGCAGCTCCCTCGGGGGGAGCGGAGAGACCCAGTACTTC. Its protein is CASSSLGGSGETQYF.

The chain uses TRBV28 and TRBJ1-1; D is undetermined. Trimming cost V 1 base and J 8 bases, with 11 bases left between them. CDR3 length: 13 residues. Germline lookup yields CDR1 MDHEN and CDR2 SYDVKM. CDR3 residues: CASSLFYYGEAFF. Here the CDR3 DNA reads TGTGCCAGCAGTTTATTTTATTACGGGGAAGCTTTCTTT.

The rearrangement uses TRBV6-5 and TRBJ2-7; maybe TRBD1 (6 bases). V was pared by 6 bases and J by 10 bases, with 16 bases between. Germline-derived CDR1 and CDR2 are MNHEY and SVGAGI. The CDR3 contains 12 residues. Here the CDR3 reads CASSYPQGRQYF. For the CDR3, the DNA is TGTGCCAGCAGCTACCCTCAGGGGAGACAGTACTTC.

A few counts support this clone. The chain employs TRBV19 and TRBJ2-7, with 12 positions matching TRBD1. Losses at the gene ends were 11 bases for V and 2 bases for J; bases not matched to a gene: 4. This CDR3 comprises 13 residues. CDR1 is LNHDA, CDR2 SQIVND, per germline (reference sequence). CDR3 residues: CASGTGGTYEQYF. The CDR3 region has the DNA TGTGCCTCAGGGACAGGGGGCACCTACGAGCAGTACTTC.

The chain recombines TRBV19 with TRBJ1-1, with unresolved D. This CDR3 contains 13 residues. Trimming left V 3 bases short and J 6 bases short, with 11 bases between. Germline CDR1 and CDR2: LNHDA and SQIVND (reference sequence). Here the CDR3 reads CASSMAVGAEAFF. DNA for the CDR3: TGTGCCAGTAGTATGGCGGTTGGCGCTGAAGCTTTCTTT.

V usage is TRBV3-1 (or the pseudogene TRBV3-2) and J usage is TRBJ1-1; a weak D match, TRBD1 (5 bases). The CDR3 consists of 12 residues. The germline CDR1 and CDR2 sequences are LGHDT and YNNKEL (reference sequence). Trimming left V 1 base short and J 11 bases short, with 11 bases between. CDR3 residues: CASSQGGLAAFF. As DNA, the CDR3 is TGTGCCAGCAGCCAAGGGGGACTTGCGGCTTTCTTT.

This clone was observed once. The rearrangement joins TRBV5-6 to TRBJ2-5; TRBD2 is a possible D gene (5 bases). The CDR3 is made up of 11 amino acids. Trimming shortened V by 4 bases and J by 7 bases, and 8 bases separated the two germline ends. CDR1 and CDR2 (germline): SGHDT, YYEEEE. CDR3 protein: CASSNRGTQYF. The CDR3 bases are TGTGCCAGCAGCAACCGGGGGACCCAGTACTTC.

The V gene is TRBV6-5, the J gene TRBJ2-4; D remains unclear. Trimming pared 6 bases from V and 0 bases from J, leaving 9 bases between. This CDR3 spans 14 amino acids. The germline gives CDR1 MNHEY, CDR2 SVGAGI. This chain's CDR3 is CASRKSQAKNIQYF. The CDR3 DNA sequence: TGTGCCAGCAGAAAAAGCCAAGCCAAAAACATTCAGTACTTC.

The chain recombines TRBV12-2 with TRBJ2-3; the DNA was not used to check the table's D call, TRBD2. TRBV12-2 is described as a pseudogene. The length of the CDR3 is 19 residues. The CDR3 region is CASRPPISPTSGREDTQYF. For the CDR3, the DNA is TGTGCAAGTCGCCCACCCATATCCCCGACTAGCGGGAGAGAAGATACGCAGTATTTT.

The gene calls are TRBV19 and TRBJ1-1, with 10 bases lining up with TRBD1. Germline trimming cut 6 bases from V and 4 bases from J; bases unmatched to any gene: 5. There are 14 residues in the CDR3. From germline, CDR1 is LNHDA and CDR2 SQIVND (reference sequence). The CDR3 is CASSPGQGPTEAFF. The CDR3 DNA is TGTGCCAGTAGCCCGGGACAGGGGCCCACTGAAGCTTTCTTT.

The chain carries TRBV29-1 and TRBJ2-3, with 8 bases identical to TRBD1. Germline assignment: CDR1 SQVTM and CDR2 ANQGSEA. J lost 0 bases, V lost 6 bases, and 8 bases had no gene match. CDR3 length: 15 residues. CDR3 in amino acids: CSVDARTGSTDTQYF. DNA for the CDR3: TGCAGCGTGGACGCTAGGACAGGGAGCACAGATACGCAGTATTTT.

The chain links TRBV11-2 to TRBJ2-1; 7 bases line up with TRBD2. Losses at the gene ends were 1 base for V and 9 bases for J; bases not matched to a gene: 6. This CDR3 has 14 residues. Germline CDR1 and CDR2: SGHAT and FQNNGV. CDR3 sequence (DNA): TGTGCCAGCAGCTTAGTTGGCGGCGGGGGTGAGCAGTTCTTC. The encoded protein is CASSLVGGGGEQFF.

The rearrangement links TRBV7-6 to TRBJ2-7; 12 bases are a match to TRBD2. CDR3 size: 16 residues. The V segment lost 5 bases and the J segment 1 base; nucleotides outside the gene matches: 6. The V gene's germline CDR1 is SGHVS and CDR2 FNYEAQ. The CDR3 bases are TGTGCCAGCAGCCCGGGACTAGCGGGCGCTTCCTACGAGCAGTACTTC. Translation gives CASSPGLAGASYEQYF. Drawing the rest from reference TRBV7-6 and TRBJ2-7, the complete variable domain is GAGVSQSPRYKVTKRGQDVALRCDPISGHVSLYWYRQALGQGPEFLTYFNYEAQQDKSGLPNDRFSAERPEGSISTLTIQRTEQRDSAMYRCASSPGLAGASYEQYFGPGTRLTVT.

This chain joins TRBV5-5 and TRBJ1-5, with 8 nucleotides matching TRBD1. Germline V gives CDR1 SGHKS, CDR2 YYEKEE (reference sequence). CDR3 size: 15 residues. V was pared by 0 bases and J by 4 bases, with 3 bases of the junction left unmatched. The CDR3 DNA is TGTGCCAGCAGCTTGGGGACAGGGCCTAATCAGCCCCAGCATTTT. This sequence encodes CASSLGTGPNQPQHF.